A selection of T cell receptor beta chains follows, all from one sample in a study of identical twins. TCRdb ran MiXCR on the 5' RACE reads and lists one entry per CDR3 protein. The repertoire holds roughly 690,000 distinct CDR3 sequences, with approximately 6.1% as singletons. Material for sequencing was naive T cells sorted from blood. The receptors come from a man aged 18 to 30 in good health. Each CDR3 is given with its conserved first and last residue. A D gene is named only where the DNA matches it firmly. Clone size is not always given. Where it is, it says once, few, many or a class for expanded clones.

TRBV5-1	-	-	TRBJ2-1	TGCGCCAGCACCAAGGATGGGGTACTAGCCCGGAATGAGCAGTTCTTC	CASTKDGVLARNEQFF
TRBV7-2	-	few	TRBJ2-1	TGTGCCAGCAGCCTCCTGGATCCACTGAACAATGAGCAGTTCTTC	CASSLLDPLNNEQFF
TRBV12-3/TRBV12-4	-	-	TRBJ1-6	TGTGCCAGCAGTCAACAGGATTCGGCATCACCCCTCCACTTT	CASSQQDSASPLHF
TRBV2	-	few	TRBJ2-3	TGTGCCAGCAGTGCTGGTTCCGATACGCAGTATTTT	CASSAGSDTQYF
TRBV10-3	-	few	TRBJ2-3	TGTGCCATCAGTGAGCCGGGGGAGGCAGATACGCAGTATTTT	CAISEPGEADTQYF
TRBV6-1	TRBD2	few	TRBJ2-1	TGTGCCAGCAGCCCGTTTAGCGGGAGGTCCCACAATGAGCAGTTCTTC	CASSPFSGRSHNEQFF
TRBV24-1	-	many	TRBJ2-1	TGTGCCACCAGTGATCGGGCCGACAGGAACGAGCAGTTCTTC	CATSDRADRNEQFF
TRBV7-9	TRBD2	-	TRBJ2-5	TGTGCCAGCGCCGGGCTAGCGGGAGTTCTGTACGCAGAGACCCAGTACTTC	CASAGLAGVLYAETQYF
TRBV20-1	TRBD1	many	TRBJ2-1	TGCAGTGCTAGAGTCGGGGACAGGGGAGGCAATGAGCAGTTCTTC	CSARVGDRGGNEQFF
TRBV14	TRBD1	many	TRBJ2-4	TGTGCCAGCAGCCAAGCCCTAGGGACAGGGGGAGCCAAAAACATTCAGTACTTC	CASSQALGTGGAKNIQYF
TRBV7-3	-	many	TRBJ1-5	TGTGCCAGCAGCAGGGGCGCGGGCCAGCCCCAGCATTTT	CASSRGAGQPQHF
TRBV10-2	-	many	TRBJ2-1	TGCGCCAGCAGGCAGGGGGGATACAATGAGCAGTTCTTC	CASRQGGYNEQFF
TRBV20-1	TRBD2	-	TRBJ2-3	TGCAGTGCTAGACCGGCCGGGACTAGCGTATTAGATACGCAGTATTTT	CSARPAGTSVLDTQYF
TRBV20-1	TRBD2	-	TRBJ2-5	TGCAGTGCCCCTAGGGGGACTAGCGGGAGCCGGGAGACCCAGTACTTC	CSAPRGTSGSRETQYF
TRBV4-2	-	-	TRBJ1-3	TGTGCCAGCAGCCAAGATATAAGGAACTCTGGAAACACCATATATTTT	CASSQDIRNSGNTIYF
TRBV11-2	TRBD2	-	TRBJ2-7	TGTGCCAGCAGCTTAGATGGACTAGCGATTTACGAGCAGTACTTC	CASSLDGLAIYEQYF
TRBV5-6	-	-	TRBJ2-3	TGTGCCAGCAGCTTGAACGTATACAGGGCCACAGATACGCAGTATTTT	CASSLNVYRATDTQYF
TRBV6-1	-	many	TRBJ2-6	TGTGCCAGCACCCCTTTGAGTTCTAGCTCTGGGGCCAACGTCCTGACTTTC	CASTPLSSSSGANVLTF
TRBV3-1	TRBD2	-	TRBJ2-1	TGTGCCAGCAGCCAAGAGTGGGCTAGCGGGAGGAATGAGCAGTTCTTC	CASSQEWASGRNEQFF
TRBV7-9	TRBD1	many	TRBJ1-5	TGTGCCAGCAGCTTAGGGGACAGGCTTCGGGGTCAGCCCCAGCATTTT	CASSLGDRLRGQPQHF
TRBV7-9	TRBD2	few	TRBJ2-2	TGTGCCAGCAGCCCAGGGACTAGCGGGAGCCCCGGGGAGCTGTTTTTT	CASSPGTSGSPGELFF
TRBV12-3/TRBV12-4	TRBD1	few	TRBJ1-2	TGTGCCAGCAGTTCACGACAGGGGCTTAAGGATGGCTACACCTTC	CASSSRQGLKDGYTF
TRBV20-1	-	many	TRBJ2-1	TGCAGTGCTAGAAGACCGGGACCGAGTCTATTTTACAATGAGCAGTTCTTC	CSARRPGPSLFYNEQFF
TRBV5-1	-	many	TRBJ2-2	TGCGCCAGCTACAAAACGTGGGGTACCGGGGAGCTGTTTTTT	CASYKTWGTGELFF
TRBV29-1	-	many	TRBJ2-1	TGCAGCGTCCGCCCCGACAGGAGGGTCAATGAGCAGTTCTTC	CSVRPDRRVNEQFF
TRBV20-1	-	few	TRBJ2-1	TGCAGTGCTACGGGCGGGACCGCCTACAATGAGCAGTTCTTC	CSATGGTAYNEQFF